This entry lists 9 T cell receptor beta chains sequenced from one sample in a study of T-cell memory formation after mild COVID-19 listed by TCRdb under 2021. The library came from 5' RACE. These reads were obtained on an Illumina NovaSeq 6000. TCRdb reprocessed the public reads (quality trimming at Q25 with fastp, clone calling with MiXCR) and kept in-frame beta chains. Entries are consolidated by CDR3 protein sequence, retaining the most common genes and DNA. Here the sample has some 340,000 distinct CDR3 sequences; 10% to 15% occur a single time. The ten largest clones take up about 22% of the sample. Sequencing used PBMCs or a T cell subset sorted from them (not recorded which). The receptors originated from a man in his late teens or twenties who had mild COVID-19 (a few samples of this study predate the infection). The sample titles of this study are shuffled in the database, so cell type and time point are left out; the donor was told from shared clones.

CDR3: CASSPDASGEETQYF. CDR3 nucleotides: TGTGCCAGCAGTCCCGACGCTAGCGGCGAAGAGACCCAGTACTTC. This rearrangement joins TRBV6-5 to TRBJ2-5; TRBD2 matches at 7 bases. In germline, CDR1 is MNHEY, CDR2 SVGAGI. V lost 5 bases to trimming and J lost 3 bases; unmatched junction nucleotides: 9. This CDR3 has 15 residues.

DNA for the CDR3: TGTGCCAGCAGCCACGGGGACCAGAGAGTACGTGAAGCTTTCTTT. Its translation: CASSHGDQRVREAFF. The J gene is TRBJ1-1, the V gene TRBV6-5, with a possible D match to TRBD1 (5 bases). CDR1 is MNHEY, CDR2 SVGAGI, per germline. The V gene lost 6 bases and the J gene lost 7 bases, with 21 bases spanning the gap. The CDR3 extends over 15 amino acids.

This rearrangement joins TRBV6-4 to TRBJ1-1; D is undetermined. There are 12 residues in the CDR3. Germline CDR1 MRHNA, CDR2 SNTAGT. Trimming removed 8 bases from V and 5 bases from J, with 12 bases in between. CDR3 region: CASLISGTEAFF. Here the CDR3 DNA reads TGTGCCAGCCTAATATCCGGGACTGAAGCTTTCTTT.

V and J are TRBV15 and TRBJ2-1; 9 bases are a match to TRBD2. CDR3 size: 16 residues. The germline gives CDR1 LNHNV, CDR2 YYDKDF (reference sequence). V gave up 4 bases and J gave up 0 bases; unmatched junction bases: 4. Written as DNA, the CDR3 is TGTGCCACCAGCACCCCTAGCGGGGTCTCCTACAATGAGCAGTTCTTC. Amino acid sequence: CATSTPSGVSYNEQFF.

This clonotype came up many times. This chain connects TRBV6-4 to TRBJ2-3, with 8 bases aligning to TRBD2. V shed 3 bases and J 4 bases; nucleotides not matched to a gene: 6. The CDR3 is 15 residues long. CDR1 is MRHNA and CDR2 is SNTAGT in the germline V gene. The CDR3: CASSEGAGAADTQYF. In DNA, the CDR3 is TGTGCCAGCAGTGAAGGAGCGGGGGCCGCAGATACGCAGTATTTT.

The sample holds a few counts of this clonotype. The V call is TRBV20-1, the J call TRBJ2-7; 8 bases align to TRBD1. V shed 1 base and J 0 bases; nucleotides not matched to a gene: 2. Germline-derived CDR1 and CDR2 are DFQATT and SNEGSKA (reference sequence). The CDR3 covers 14 residues. CDR3 nucleotides: TGCAGTGCTAGAGGGACAGGGAGCTCCTACGAGCAGTACTTC. Translated: CSARGTGSSYEQYF.

This sequence joins TRBV12-3 or TRBV12-4 and TRBJ2-1; D unresolved. Trimming stripped 6 bases from V and 10 bases from J, with 7 bases between. The CDR3 has 10 residues. Written as DNA, the CDR3 is TGTGCCAGCAGCCGAGGAGAGCAGTTCTTC. Protein: CASSRGEQFF.

The chain's CDR3 is CASSFGLPSRHTF. DNA for the CDR3: TGTGCCAGCAGTTTTGGCCTTCCCTCCCGGCACACCTTC. The chain recombines TRBV28 with TRBJ1-2; D unresolved. Trimming shortened V by 3 bases and J by 12 bases, and 17 bases separated the two germline ends. CDR1 is MDHEN and CDR2 is SYDVKM in the germline V gene. CDR3 length equals 13 residues.

The genes are TRBV20-1 and TRBJ1-6; maybe TRBD1 (5 bases). This CDR3 has 18 amino acids. Germline V CDR1 and CDR2: DFQATT, SNEGSKA (reference sequence). V dropped 0 bases and J dropped 10 bases, with 25 bases sitting between them. This CDR3 is CSARDIEDIGTNGSPLHF. The CDR3 coding sequence is TGCAGTGCTAGAGATATCGAGGACATAGGGACCAACGGGTCACCCCTCCACTTT.